These 4 T cell receptor beta chains were sequenced from one sample in a study of shared clonotypes between healthy human individuals. Data came from immunoSEQ multiplex PCR; TCRdb stores just in-frame clones and leaves some out. This sample has some 1.5 million clones; approximately 96% occur once, and the top ten carry about 1%. Sequenced material: naive CD4+ T cells sorted from blood. Subset noted: CD45RA+ positively selected. The receptors were gathered from a man aged 25 to 40 in good health.

The chain combines TRBV9 with TRBJ2-7; 7 positions agree with TRBD2. Per germline, CDR1 SGDLS and CDR2 YYNGEE. V dropped 4 bases and J dropped 4; count of bases not matched to a gene: 8. This CDR3 is 14 amino acids long. CDR3 residues: CASSRGEAGYEQYF. CDR3 nucleotide sequence: TGTGCCAGCAGCCGGGGGGAGGCGGGGTACGAGCAGTACTTC. The full variable domain, rest sourced from reference TRBV9 and TRBJ2-7, is DSGVTQTPKHLITATGQRVTLRCSPRSGDLSVYWYQQSLDQGLQFLIQYYNGEERAKGNILERFSAQQFPDLHSELNLSSLELGDSALYFCASSRGEAGYEQYFGPGTRLTVT.

V is TRBV4-2 and J is TRBJ2-1; D gene uncertain. Trimming took 1 base from V and 6 from J, leaving 7 bases between them. CDR3 length: 13 residues. The germline CDR1 and CDR2 sequences are LGHNA and YNFKEQ. CDR3 sequence: CASSQVNSNEQFF. For the CDR3, the DNA is TGTGCCAGCAGCCAAGTGAATAGCAATGAGCAGTTCTTC.

This rearrangement joins TRBV5-1 to TRBJ2-1, with 8 bases fitting TRBD2. This CDR3 contains 15 residues. Germline trimming cut 4 bases from V and 6 bases from J; bases unmatched to any gene: 9. From germline, CDR1 is SGHRS and CDR2 YFSETQ. The CDR3, as DNA: TGCGCCAGCAGCCCGGCCGGGAGGGCCCCCAATGAGCAGTTCTTC. Translated: CASSPAGRAPNEQFF. The full variable domain, its missing parts supplied by reference TRBV5-1 and TRBJ2-1, is KAGVTQTPRYLIKTRGQQVTLSCSPISGHRSVSWYQQTPGQGLQFLFEYFSETQRNKGNFPGRFSGRQFSNSRSEMNVSTLELGDSALYLCASSPAGRAPNEQFFGPGTRLTVL.

The chain links TRBV6-5 to TRBJ2-5, with 9 bases lining up with TRBD2. The ends lost 2 bases at V and 6 bases at J; junction bases unmatched: 7. This CDR3 is 15 amino acids long. Germline V gives CDR1 MNHEY, CDR2 SVGAGI. CDR3 region: CASSYQGLASKTQYF. CDR3 nucleotides: TGTGCCAGCAGTTACCAGGGACTAGCAAGCAAGACCCAGTACTTC.